These T cell receptor beta chains were read from a single sample in a study of blood T cell repertoires in COVID-19. Here immunoSEQ multiplex PCR was the method, and the copy in TCRdb shows in-frame clones only, minus some. The sample holds 61,000 or so clones; approximately 79% are singletons and the top ten take less than 7%. What was sequenced was peripheral blood. Source of these receptors: a woman aged 70-85 years with acute or convalescent COVID-19. CDR3s include the opening cysteine and the closing phenylalanine or tryptophan. D genes are given only for firm matches. Clone size, where shown, is once, few, many, or a class for clones that have expanded.

cdr3_aa: CASGPGWGSGNTIYF
cdr3_nt: TGTGCTAGTGGCCCGGGGTGGGGCTCTGGAAACACCATATATTTT
clone_size: .
v_call: TRBV12-5
j_call: TRBJ1-3
d_call: .

cdr3_aa: CASSLPWTGPTYEQYF
cdr3_nt: TGTGCCAGCAGTTTACCTTGGACAGGGCCCACCTACGAGCAGTACTTC
clone_size: .
v_call: TRBV28
j_call: TRBJ2-7
d_call: TRBD1

cdr3_aa: CASSRYRGLGNQPQHF
cdr3_nt: TGTGCCAGCAGTCGTTACAGGGGATTGGGCAATCAGCCCCAGCATTTT
clone_size: .
v_call: TRBV28
j_call: TRBJ1-5
d_call: TRBD1

cdr3_aa: CASSSESWTATEAFF
cdr3_nt: TGTGCCAGTAGTAGCGAAAGTTGGACAGCCACTGAAGCTTTCTTT
clone_size: .
v_call: TRBV19
j_call: TRBJ1-1
d_call: .

cdr3_aa: CAISEQGANNSPLHF
cdr3_nt: TGTGCCATCAGTGAACAGGGGGCGAATAATTCACCCCTCCACTTT
clone_size: .
v_call: TRBV10-3
j_call: TRBJ1-6
d_call: TRBD1

cdr3_aa: CASSLGALIYNEQFF
cdr3_nt: TGTGCCAGCAGCTTAGGGGCCTTGATCTACAATGAGCAGTTCTTC
clone_size: medium-sized
v_call: TRBV11-3
j_call: TRBJ2-1
d_call: .

cdr3_aa: CASSYLAGGRGDTQYF
cdr3_nt: TGTGCCAGCAGTTACCTAGCGGGGGGGAGAGGGGATACGCAGTATTTT
clone_size: .
v_call: TRBV28
j_call: TRBJ2-3
d_call: TRBD2

cdr3_aa: CSVEDRRAGWSSYEQYF
cdr3_nt: TGCAGCGTTGAAGATAGGCGGGCGGGTTGGAGCTCCTACGAGCAGTACTTC
clone_size: .
v_call: TRBV29-1
j_call: TRBJ2-7
d_call: .

cdr3_aa: CASSAWAEGAGGYTF
cdr3_nt: TGTGCCAGCAGCGCCTGGGCGGAGGGGGCAGGGGGCTACACCTTC
clone_size: .
v_call: TRBV9
j_call: TRBJ1-2
d_call: TRBD1

cdr3_aa: CASIEGAGDGANVLTF
cdr3_nt: TGTGCCAGTATCGAGGGCGCGGGGGATGGGGCCAACGTCCTGACTTTC
clone_size: few
v_call: TRBV19
j_call: TRBJ2-6
d_call: TRBD2

cdr3_aa: CASSPSGQDNYGYTF
cdr3_nt: TGTGCCAGCAGCCCGAGCGGGCAGGACAACTATGGCTACACCTTC
clone_size: few
v_call: TRBV7-9
j_call: TRBJ1-2
d_call: .

cdr3_aa: CASSQDPGASRAGYTF
cdr3_nt: TGTGCCAGCAGCCAAGATCCAGGCGCCTCCAGAGCTGGCTACACCTTC
clone_size: .
v_call: TRBV14
j_call: TRBJ1-2
d_call: .

cdr3_aa: CASSSYGGPGQETQYF
cdr3_nt: TGTGCCAGCAGTTCCTACGGGGGGCCAGGGCAAGAGACCCAGTACTTC
clone_size: .
v_call: TRBV28
j_call: TRBJ2-5
d_call: .

cdr3_aa: CASSPDRGSGNTIYF
cdr3_nt: TGCGCCAGCAGCCCGGACAGGGGCTCTGGAAACACCATATATTTT
clone_size: .
v_call: TRBV5-1
j_call: TRBJ1-3
d_call: TRBD1

cdr3_aa: CASGPGTGEVRVTEAFF
cdr3_nt: TGTGCTAGTGGTCCGGGGACAGGGGAGGTGAGAGTCACTGAAGCTTTCTTT
clone_size: .
v_call: TRBV12-5
j_call: TRBJ1-1
d_call: TRBD1

cdr3_aa: CASSPGDRDFSYEQYF
cdr3_nt: TGTGCCAGCAGCCCTGGTGACAGGGACTTCTCCTACGAGCAGTACTTC
clone_size: .
v_call: TRBV3-1/TRBV3-2
j_call: TRBJ2-7
d_call: .

cdr3_aa: CSAQRVDIQYF
cdr3_nt: TGCAGTGCTCAACGGGTCGACATTCAGTACTTC
clone_size: .
v_call: TRBV20-1
j_call: TRBJ2-4
d_call: .

cdr3_aa: CASSFQGATGEQFF
cdr3_nt: TGCGCCAGCAGCTTCCAGGGGGCTACGGGTGAGCAGTTCTTC
clone_size: .
v_call: TRBV5-1
j_call: TRBJ2-1
d_call: TRBD1

cdr3_aa: CASGWGVNEKLFF
cdr3_nt: TGTGCCAGCGGGTGGGGGGTTAATGAAAAACTGTTTTTT
clone_size: .
v_call: TRBV6-5
j_call: TRBJ1-4
d_call: .

cdr3_aa: CATTLREGNQPQHF
cdr3_nt: TGTGCCACCACTCTGAGGGAGGGCAATCAGCCCCAGCATTTT
clone_size: .
v_call: TRBV25-1
j_call: TRBJ1-5
d_call: .

cdr3_aa: CAVDTEGQAHRHTDTQYF
cdr3_nt: TGTGCCGTCGATACCGAGGGACAGGCCCACCGGCACACAGATACGCAGTATTTT
clone_size: .
v_call: TRBV27
j_call: TRBJ2-3
d_call: TRBD1

cdr3_aa: CASSKCRTSGGAYNEQFF
cdr3_nt: TGTGCCAGCAGCAAATGCCGGACTAGCGGGGGGGCCTACAATGAGCAGTTCTTC
clone_size: once
v_call: TRBV21-1
j_call: TRBJ2-1
d_call: .

cdr3_aa: CASSLVSIRLHF
cdr3_nt: TGTGCCAGCAGTTTAGTATCTATTCGACTTCATTTT
clone_size: once
v_call: TRBV12-3/TRBV12-4
j_call: TRBJ1-5
d_call: .

cdr3_aa: CASSPNAGQPQHF
cdr3_nt: TGTGCCAGCAGCCCCAATGCAGGTCAGCCCCAGCATTTT
clone_size: .
v_call: TRBV5-5
j_call: TRBJ1-5
d_call: .

cdr3_aa: CASSDRGSYNEQFF
cdr3_nt: TGTGCCAGCAGCGACAGGGGCTCCTACAATGAGCAGTTCTTC
clone_size: once
v_call: TRBV9
j_call: TRBJ2-1
d_call: TRBD1

cdr3_aa: CSVLIPDSYEQYF
cdr3_nt: TGCAGCGTCCTAATCCCCGACTCCTACGAGCAGTACTTC
clone_size: .
v_call: TRBV29-1
j_call: TRBJ2-7
d_call: .

cdr3_aa: CASSMVSYGYTF
cdr3_nt: TGTGCCAGTAGTATGGTCAGCTATGGCTACACCTTC
clone_size: .
v_call: TRBV19
j_call: TRBJ1-2
d_call: .

cdr3_aa: CASSLGQRLYNEKLFF
cdr3_nt: TGTGCCAGCAGCTTGGGGCAGCGACTCTATAATGAAAAACTGTTTTTT
clone_size: .
v_call: TRBV5-6
j_call: TRBJ1-4
d_call: .

cdr3_aa: CASSTRRSNQPQHF
cdr3_nt: TGTGCCAGCAGTACCCGACGGAGTAATCAGCCCCAGCATTTT
clone_size: .
v_call: TRBV28
j_call: TRBJ1-5
d_call: .

cdr3_aa: CASSLGGYSNQPQHF
cdr3_nt: TGCGCCAGCAGCTTGGGGGGCTATAGCAATCAGCCCCAGCATTTT
clone_size: .
v_call: TRBV5-1
j_call: TRBJ1-5
d_call: .

cdr3_aa: CAPWGTSRGYTF
cdr3_nt: TGTGCCCCCTGGGGGACATCTCGTGGCTACACCTTC
clone_size: .
v_call: TRBV24-1
j_call: TRBJ1-2
d_call: .

cdr3_aa: CASSSGDDYGYTF
cdr3_nt: TGTGCCAGCAGTTCAGGGGATGACTATGGCTACACCTTC
clone_size: .
v_call: TRBV6-6
j_call: TRBJ1-2
d_call: .

cdr3_aa: CASSDSLLTGSGETQYF
cdr3_nt: TGTGCCAGCAGTGACTCGCTTTTGACAGGGAGTGGCGAGACCCAGTACTTC
clone_size: once
v_call: TRBV6-4
j_call: TRBJ2-5
d_call: TRBD1

cdr3_aa: CASSQSGGFSGELFF
cdr3_nt: TGTGCCAGCAGCCAATCCGGGGGGTTTAGCGGGGAGCTGTTTTTT
clone_size: .
v_call: TRBV7-7
j_call: TRBJ2-2
d_call: TRBD2

cdr3_aa: CASRELGTGQETQYF
cdr3_nt: TGTGCCAGCAGGGAGCTCGGGACAGGTCAAGAGACCCAGTACTTC
clone_size: .
v_call: TRBV7-9
j_call: TRBJ2-5
d_call: TRBD1

cdr3_aa: CASSPGSVSYNEQFF
cdr3_nt: TGCGCCAGCAGCCCCGGGTCGGTATCCTACAATGAGCAGTTCTTC
clone_size: .
v_call: TRBV5-1
j_call: TRBJ2-1
d_call: .

cdr3_aa: CASSPETGVGELFF
cdr3_nt: TGTGCCAGCAGCCCCGAGACAGGGGTCGGGGAGCTGTTTTTT
clone_size: few
v_call: TRBV5-6
j_call: TRBJ2-2
d_call: TRBD1

cdr3_aa: CASSVAQGDGYTF
cdr3_nt: TGTGCCAGCAGCGTGGCCCAGGGGGATGGCTACACCTTC
clone_size: .
v_call: TRBV9
j_call: TRBJ1-2
d_call: TRBD1

cdr3_aa: CASSPQQGRTEAFF
cdr3_nt: TGTGCCAGCTCACCACAACAGGGGAGGACTGAAGCTTTCTTT
clone_size: .
v_call: TRBV18
j_call: TRBJ1-1
d_call: TRBD1

cdr3_aa: CASTYGTEYGYTF
cdr3_nt: TGTGCCAGCACCTACGGGACAGAGTATGGCTACACCTTC
clone_size: few
v_call: TRBV6-6
j_call: TRBJ1-2
d_call: TRBD1

cdr3_aa: CASSLGGGTDTQYF
cdr3_nt: TGTGCCAGCAGCTTAGGGGGGGGCACAGATACGCAGTATTTT
clone_size: .
v_call: TRBV5-8
j_call: TRBJ2-3
d_call: .

cdr3_aa: CASSQGDGSPLHF
cdr3_nt: TGTGCTAGCAGCCAGGGGGACGGTTCACCCCTCCACTTT
clone_size: .
v_call: TRBV7-7
j_call: TRBJ1-6
d_call: TRBD1

cdr3_aa: CASSQATGGTEAFF
cdr3_nt: TGTGCCAGCAGCCAAGCGACAGGGGGTACTGAAGCTTTCTTT
clone_size: few
v_call: TRBV3-1/TRBV3-2
j_call: TRBJ1-1
d_call: TRBD1

cdr3_aa: CASSWDDRYWEQYF
cdr3_nt: TGTGCCAGCAGCTGGGACGACAGGTATTGGGAGCAGTACTTC
clone_size: .
v_call: TRBV5-4
j_call: TRBJ2-7
d_call: .

cdr3_aa: CASSPAGGDQPQHF
cdr3_nt: TGTGCCAGCTCACCAGCGGGGGGGGATCAGCCCCAGCATTTT
clone_size: .
v_call: TRBV18
j_call: TRBJ1-5
d_call: .

cdr3_aa: CATSVYRGTDSGNTIYF
cdr3_nt: TGTGCCACCAGTGTCTATCGTGGGACAGACTCTGGAAACACCATATATTTT
clone_size: .
v_call: TRBV24-1
j_call: TRBJ1-3
d_call: TRBD1

cdr3_aa: CASSVVLAGSSYNEQFF
cdr3_nt: TGTGCCAGCAGCGTAGTCCTAGCGGGGAGCTCCTACAATGAGCAGTTCTTC
clone_size: .
v_call: TRBV9
j_call: TRBJ2-1
d_call: TRBD2

cdr3_aa: CASRDSYGYTF
cdr3_nt: TGTGCCAGCAGGGACAGCTATGGCTACACCTTC
clone_size: once
v_call: TRBV6-5
j_call: TRBJ1-2
d_call: .

cdr3_aa: CASSSWWSGEQYF
cdr3_nt: TGCGCCAGCAGCTCTTGGTGGTCGGGCGAGCAGTACTTC
clone_size: .
v_call: TRBV5-1
j_call: TRBJ2-7
d_call: .

cdr3_aa: CASSQVQGISYEQYF
cdr3_nt: TGTGCCAGCAGCCAAGTCCAGGGCATCTCCTACGAGCAGTACTTC
clone_size: .
v_call: TRBV14
j_call: TRBJ2-7
d_call: .

cdr3_aa: CASSRGGPETQYF
cdr3_nt: TGTGCCAGCAGCCGGGGTGGGCCGGAGACCCAGTACTTC
clone_size: .
v_call: TRBV5-4
j_call: TRBJ2-5
d_call: .

cdr3_aa: CASSLEGAAETQYF
cdr3_nt: TGTGCCAGCAGCTTGGAGGGGGCGGCAGAGACCCAGTACTTC
clone_size: .
v_call: TRBV5-4
j_call: TRBJ2-5
d_call: TRBD1

cdr3_aa: CASSVSAGGSYNEQFF
cdr3_nt: TGTGCCAGCAGTGTCTCAGCGGGGGGCTCCTACAATGAGCAGTTCTTC
clone_size: .
v_call: TRBV6-1
j_call: TRBJ2-1
d_call: TRBD2

cdr3_aa: CASSGSGGDGYTF
cdr3_nt: TGTGCCAGCAGCGGGTCAGGGGGTGATGGCTACACCTTC
clone_size: once
v_call: TRBV11-3
j_call: TRBJ1-2
d_call: TRBD1

cdr3_aa: CASSPSRDTQYF
cdr3_nt: TGTGCCAGCAGCCCCTCCCGCGACACTCAGTACTTC
clone_size: .
v_call: TRBV7-9
j_call: TRBJ2-7
d_call: .

cdr3_aa: CASSFDRGGRETQYF
cdr3_nt: TGTGCCAGCAGTTTTGATCGGGGGGGCCGGGAGACCCAGTACTTC
clone_size: .
v_call: TRBV6-2/TRBV6-3
j_call: TRBJ2-5
d_call: TRBD2

cdr3_aa: CASSTITGELFF
cdr3_nt: TGTGCCAGTAGTACAATCACCGGGGAGCTGTTTTTT
clone_size: .
v_call: TRBV19
j_call: TRBJ2-2
d_call: .